This TCR beta chain derives from a study of cytomegalovirus exposure and HLA in healthy donors (dated by TCRdb to about 2017). In the study overall: According to an earlier analysis of a few hundred of the donors, 150 million to 200 million T cells yielded some 120 million unique TCR beta sequences and approximately 300 Gb of sequence data. An early release that covered several hundred HLA-typed donors contained approximately 300 gigabases of sequencing data and tens of millions of unique TCR sequences. Of the roughly 390 genotyped donors, around 81% fell in the genetic ancestry cluster associated with self-reported Caucasian donors. The aim of the study was to test whether cataloging public T cell receptors could identify signatures of past pathogen exposure. The T cell repertoires of 700 or so subjects were profiled by immunosequencing and related to cytomegalovirus serostatus. Along with the roughly 670-subject first cohort, a separate validation cohort of about 110 different subjects was used. To predict cytomegalovirus infection status, the study combined high-throughput TCR immunosequencing, statistical association of individual TCRs with disease status, and machine learning. In a later analysis, previously published TCR beta repertoires from more than 500 donors were re-analyzed and high-resolution HLA genotyping was added so that TCR occurrence patterns could be studied. In the later analysis, no new phenotypic data were used to find candidate immune exposures; instead, reliance was placed on TCR beta sequences and their occurrence across donors. To decide whether each TCR beta V gene segment behaved as functional or pseudogenic, an earlier analysis of some 600 of the donors relied on high-throughput TCR beta sequencing. Donor age, sex, ethnicity and CMV serostatus were compiled together with the repertoire data. In a later genetic analysis, genome-wide SNP genotypes for about 60% of the 666 donors were used, and that subset was treated as a discovery cohort. All discovery cohort repertoires had been generated using a single sequencing platform. Both class I and class II loci were covered by HLA typing, at four-digit resolution. Typing coverage varied by locus: about 629-640 donors for A, B, C, DRB1 and DQB1; about 520 for DQA1; approximately 610 for DPA1; roughly 470 for DPB1. Because of strong linkage in the cohort, 5 or 6 DR-DQ haplotypes were treated as single units for association and clustering. Among around 400 genotyped donors of the cohort, an average of around 220,000 unique TCR beta nucleotide sequences was sequenced per donor, of which about 20% were non-productive. Study-wide conclusions, independent of this receptor: While some public TCRs were present in many individuals, most TCR sequences turned up only very rarely across donors. A later analysis found that TCR association rates varied across HLA loci, with DRB1 alleles showing the most associated TCRs and HLA-C alleles the fewest. Because the 87-base-pair reads could not distinguish some IMGT-functional V segments, including TRBV6-2 and TRBV6-3, those segments were excluded. A further reported finding was that TCR beta sequences accurately predicted the HLA-A and HLA-B alleles for most subjects in the first cohort. Because counts were too low, 15 or so rarely observed V segments, including chromosome 9 orphons, were excluded from the earlier analysis of several hundred of the donors. A total of around 150 TCR beta chains were listed by the study as associated with cytomegalovirus. In an earlier analysis of approximately 590 of the donors, most TCR beta V segments appeared in productive rearrangements about 87% or about 30% of the time, broadly matching IMGT annotations. In a later genetic analysis, fewer N-insertions in productive TCRs were reported among donors in an Asian-associated ancestry cluster than the roughly 700-donor mean. In a later analysis, several top co-occurrence clusters were reported to appear linked to parvovirus B19, influenza, CMV and Epstein-Barr virus. In vitro tests confirmed that three of the cytomegalovirus-associated TCR beta chains recognize cytomegalovirus antigens. The authors suggested that the approach could potentially be extended to other disease states and immunological phenotypes. The sequencing pipeline was judged likely to have produced a cluster of highly shared sequence variants as a technical artifact. When HLA alleles, especially DR and DQ, strongly co-occurred, attributing TCR associations to individual alleles was difficult. Presence/absence analyses assumed roughly uniform sequencing depth across donors, an assumption that may not hold. In a later genetic analysis, a missense DCLRE1C variant was associated with V-gene and J-gene trimming of TCR beta chains, and the association was replicated in an independent cohort. Correlated functional status among segregating V segments might be attributable to linkage disequilibrium, but an unknown experimental factor could not be ruled out. A later analysis found that HLA-associated TCR beta chains were more clonally expanded and had lower generation probabilities than equally common non-associated chains. Because some donors lacked HLA typing at each locus, the association tests relied only on the typed subset. In this cohort, only TCR beta chains were sequenced, and detectable features were limited by the absence of alpha or paired-chain data. CMV serostatus was the only immune exposure information available for the cohort. According to a later analysis, most CMV-associated TCR beta chains appeared to be HLA-restricted, and the HLA associations seemed to be driven largely by CMV exposure. In both the original and validation cohorts, the classifier was reported to diagnose cytomegalovirus status with high specificity and sensitivity. In a later analysis, about 16,000 TCR beta sequences were associated with specific HLA alleles at a false discovery rate of 0.05.

In total, roughly 670 healthy bone marrow donors made up the cohort. Cohort members were all nominally healthy when sampled, although unrecorded immune exposures were likely present. The donor was CMV seronegative and was included in the group of several hundred seronegative cohort members. A peripheral blood sample was provided by each donor, and peripheral blood mononuclear cells were used for TCR beta sequencing. Genomic DNA was extracted from the blood cell samples with the Qiagen DNeasy Blood Extraction Kit. The CDR3 goes from the cysteine to the phenylalanine over 17 residues. The kept DNA is CDR3 alone, 51 bases in frame from the first base. V ends up 2 bases short and J 4 bases short, with an unmatched junction base count of 10. The germline V gene (reference sequence) provides CDR1 GTSNPN and CDR2 SVGIG. Libraries were made using the immunoSEQ multiplex PCR assay. For the multiplex PCR, a mixture combining 60 forward primers for TCR Vbeta segments and 13 reverse primers for TCR Jbeta segments was used. The CDR3 region of rearranged TCR beta genes was amplified from genomic DNA by a multiplex PCR assay. The Illumina HiSeq System was used to sequence the amplified TCR beta libraries as 87-base-pair reads. The study's own analysis went as follows. In a later analysis, tens of millions of unique TCR beta chains were counted across the roughly 700 repertoires, and roughly 9.9 million of these chains were shared by at least two donors. To remove PCR and sequencing errors, raw reads were error-corrected and collapsed into unique sequences using a nearest-neighbor algorithm that merged closely related sequences. V, D and J gene segments were assigned by aligning CDR3 sequences to IMGT reference sequences. For a sequence to be retained, at least a six-nucleotide match to both a V gene segment and a J gene segment was required. A rearrangement counted as productive if the CDR3 had no stop codons and remained in frame with V and J, and every other rearrangement counted as non-productive. CDR3 was defined according to IMGT convention as the region running from the second conserved V-encoded cysteine to the conserved J-encoded phenylalanine. In an earlier analysis of more than 550 of the donors, sequences lacking an unambiguous match to a single V gene segment were excluded. In an earlier analysis of several hundred of the donors, V segments were called functional above 56.7% productive rearrangements and were called segregating when the between-donor standard deviation exceeded 5%. A statistical classification framework was built for diagnosing cytomegalovirus status from the catalog of TCR beta chain sequences. A later analysis assigned V and J genes by comparing TCR nucleotide sequences with IMGT/GENE-DB human TR gene sequences. In a later analysis, CDR3 sequences and most-parsimonious VDJ recombination scenarios were assigned using the TCRdist pipeline. In a later analysis, each TCR beta chain was defined by its CDR3 amino acid sequence together with its V-gene family, and reads without a unique V-gene family were excluded. In a later analysis, 450 to 600 highly shared, low-generation-probability nucleotide sequences were removed to address suspected cross-contamination and a sequencing artifact. For each public chain, a later analysis derived a clonal expansion index from normalized ranks of inferred template counts within each repertoire. In a later analysis, generation probabilities were computed with a VDJ recombination model fitted to out-of-frame rearrangements, and the resulting probabilities were checked against IGoR. A later analysis scored TCR-TCR, TCR-HLA and TCR-CMV co-occurrence with hypergeometric tests, applying a repertoire-size bias correction to TCR pairs. False discovery rates were estimated in a later analysis by permuting HLA or CMV assignments 20 times. A later analysis grouped co-occurring TCRs with DBSCAN, adding TCRdist sequence similarity when clustering within HLA-allele-positive subsets. Repertoires with fewer than 30,000 or more than 120,000 public chains, plus five repertoires with anomalous nucleotide sharing, were excluded from co-occurrence clustering. TCRdb provides this immuneACCESS table in a form limited to in-frame rearrangements. Some clones are lacking; in checked studies, under half of them reflect an unresolved V gene, and why the rest are absent is not known. V and J calls and clone size are those listed in that table; D and trimming were worked out from the DNA. The sample profile shows about 200,000 clones; 70% to 90% of them were found once. Of the sample, less than 2.5% is held by the ten largest clones.

Concerning this clone itself: No antigen is known for it. Base qualities are missing; no much larger clone stands one base away.

The chain employs TRBV30 and TRBJ2-7; a stretch of 14 junction bases matches TRBD2. The sequencing sample was made of PBMCs. This TCR was recovered from a woman aged 45-65 years in good health and CMV-seronegative. The DNA sequence reads TGTGCCTGGAGTCCACCGGGACTAGCGGGAGTTATATACGAGCAGTACTTC. Translation gives CAWSPPGLAGVIYEQYF.